This TCR beta chain was sequenced during a study of cytomegalovirus exposure and HLA in healthy donors. General study results and limits: It was confirmed in vitro that a few of the CMV-associated chains were specific for CMV antigens. Altogether, 160 or so TCR beta chains were recorded as cytomegalovirus-associated.

Separation from the roughly 670-subject first cohort characterized the 120-subject validation cohort, to which the donors belonged. TCRdb's table, derived via immunoSEQ multiplex PCR, lists solely in-frame clones and lacks some. This sample has 85,000 to 90,000 clones; 95% to 97% occur once, and the top ten carry more than 0.65%. The length of the CDR3 is 13 residues. Germline V gene data show CDR1 as MNHEY and CDR2 as SMNVEV (reference sequence). With 3 bases removed from V and 8 bases from J, the gap between germline ends came to 11 bases. To note about this clone: The antigen is unknown.

This chain joins TRBV27 and TRBJ2-1, with D maybe TRBD1 (5 bases). The specimen was PBMCs. This TCR was sampled from a man between 18 and 35 years old in good health and CMV-seronegative. In DNA form, the CDR3 reads TGTGCCAGCAGTTTTGCTTTGGGGCATGAGCAGTTCTTC. The encoded protein is CASSFALGHEQFF.